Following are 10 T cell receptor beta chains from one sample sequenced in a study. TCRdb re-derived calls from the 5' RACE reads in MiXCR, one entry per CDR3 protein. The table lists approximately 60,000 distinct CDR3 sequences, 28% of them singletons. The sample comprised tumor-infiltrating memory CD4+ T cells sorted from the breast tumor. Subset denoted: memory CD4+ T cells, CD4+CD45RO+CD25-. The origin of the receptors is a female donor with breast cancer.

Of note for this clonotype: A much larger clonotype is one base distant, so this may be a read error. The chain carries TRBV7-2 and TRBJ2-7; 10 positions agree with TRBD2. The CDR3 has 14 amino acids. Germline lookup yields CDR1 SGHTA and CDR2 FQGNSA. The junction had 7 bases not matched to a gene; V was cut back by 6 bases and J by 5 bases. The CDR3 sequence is CASRPSGGSHEQYF. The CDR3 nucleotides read TGTGCCAGCAGGCCTAGCGGGGGTTCCCACGAGCAGTACTTC.

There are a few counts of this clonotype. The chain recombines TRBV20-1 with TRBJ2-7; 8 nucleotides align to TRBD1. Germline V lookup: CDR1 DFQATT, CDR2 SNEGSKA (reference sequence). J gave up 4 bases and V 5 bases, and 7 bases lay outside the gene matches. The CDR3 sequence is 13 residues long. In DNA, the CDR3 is TGCAGTGCTCCTGGACAGGGTATATACGAGCAGTACTTC. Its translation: CSAPGQGIYEQYF.

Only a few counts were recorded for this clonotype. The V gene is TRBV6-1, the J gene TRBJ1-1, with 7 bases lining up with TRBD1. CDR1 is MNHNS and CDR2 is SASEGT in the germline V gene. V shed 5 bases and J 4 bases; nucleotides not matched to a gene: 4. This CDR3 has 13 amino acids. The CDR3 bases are TGTGCCAGCAGTATCTCAGGGGGCACTGAAGCTTTCTTT. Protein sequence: CASSISGGTEAFF.

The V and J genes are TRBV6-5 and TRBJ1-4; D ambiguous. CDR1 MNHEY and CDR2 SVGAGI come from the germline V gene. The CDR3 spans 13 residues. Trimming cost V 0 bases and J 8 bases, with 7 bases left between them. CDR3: CASSYSLGEKLFF. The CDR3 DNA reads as TGTGCCAGCAGTTACTCGTTAGGAGAAAAACTGTTTTTT.

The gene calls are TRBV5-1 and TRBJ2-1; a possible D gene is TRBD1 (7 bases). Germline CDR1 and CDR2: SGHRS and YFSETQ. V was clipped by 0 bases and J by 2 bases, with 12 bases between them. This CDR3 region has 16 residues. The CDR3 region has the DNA TGCGCCAGCAGCTTGGCCGGAGGGGGCCCCTACAATGAGCAGTTCTTC. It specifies CASSLAGGGPYNEQFF.

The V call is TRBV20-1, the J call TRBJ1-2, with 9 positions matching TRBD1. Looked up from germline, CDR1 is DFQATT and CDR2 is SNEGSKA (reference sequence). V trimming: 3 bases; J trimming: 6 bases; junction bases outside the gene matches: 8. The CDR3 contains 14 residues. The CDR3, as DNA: TGCAGTGCTAGTCGACTACAGGGGGCAGATGGCTACACCTTC. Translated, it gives CSASRLQGADGYTF.

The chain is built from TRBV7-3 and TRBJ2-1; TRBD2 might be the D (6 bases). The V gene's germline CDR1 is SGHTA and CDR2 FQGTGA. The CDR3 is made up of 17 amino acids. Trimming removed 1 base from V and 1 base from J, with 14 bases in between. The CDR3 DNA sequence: TGTGCCAGCAGCTTAAACGTGGGCGCGGGATCCTACAATGAGCAGTTCTTC. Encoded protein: CASSLNVGAGSYNEQFF.

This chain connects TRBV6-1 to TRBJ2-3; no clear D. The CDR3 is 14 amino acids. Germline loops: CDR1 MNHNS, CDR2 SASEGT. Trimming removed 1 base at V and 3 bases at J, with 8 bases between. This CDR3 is CASSEDRVTDTQYF. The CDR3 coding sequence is TGTGCCAGCAGTGAAGACCGGGTAACAGATACGCAGTATTTT.

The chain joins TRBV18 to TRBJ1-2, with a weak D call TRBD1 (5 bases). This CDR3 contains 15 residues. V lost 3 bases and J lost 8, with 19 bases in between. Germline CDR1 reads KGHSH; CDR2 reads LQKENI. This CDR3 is CASSPDGWQGRGYTF. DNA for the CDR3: TGTGCCAGCTCACCTGACGGGTGGCAGGGCAGGGGCTACACCTTC.

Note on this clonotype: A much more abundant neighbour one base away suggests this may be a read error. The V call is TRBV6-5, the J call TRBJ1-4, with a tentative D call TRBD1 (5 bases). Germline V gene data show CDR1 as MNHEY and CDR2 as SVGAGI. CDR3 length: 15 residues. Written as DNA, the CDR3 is TGTGCCAGCAGCCTTGGGGGAACAACTAATGATAAACTGTTTTTT. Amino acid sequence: CASSLGGTTNDKLFF.